These 8 T cell receptor beta chains were all obtained from the same sample, sequenced in a study of blood T cell repertoires in COVID-19 (dated by TCRdb to the early 2020s). Library method: the immunoSEQ multiplex PCR assay. As stored in TCRdb, this immuneACCESS dataset retains in-frame rearrangements with V and J assigned. A fraction of the clones does not appear; measured against another copy, unresolved V genes explain less than half of the discrepancy, and the remainder lacks a known reason. In this sample the table shows some 180,000 clones, 70% to 80% of which occur a single time. Over 13% of the sample is taken by the ten largest. Sequencing was performed on PBMCs or T cells enriched from blood (not recorded which). The receptor set was obtained from a man in his sixties who had been exposed to COVID-19.

CDR3 coding DNA: TGTGCCAGCACAGGGGGCGCGTATAATTCACCCCTCCACTTT. This sequence encodes CASTGGAYNSPLHF. V is TRBV19 and J is TRBJ1-6; the match to TRBD1 covers 9 bases. CDR3 length: 14 residues. CDR1 LNHDA and CDR2 SQIVND come from the germline V gene (reference sequence). V gave up 9 bases and J gave up 4 bases; unmatched junction bases: 4.

The V call is TRBV30, the J call TRBJ2-5, with 7 bases lining up with TRBD2. V trimming: 2 bases; J trimming: 4 bases; junction bases outside the gene matches: 1. The germline V gene encodes CDR1 GTSNPN and CDR2 SVGIG (reference sequence). CDR3 size: 12 residues. CDR3 loop: CAWSTGGETQYF. The CDR3 bases are TGTGCCTGGAGTACGGGAGGAGAGACCCAGTACTTC.

This chain links TRBV6-5 with TRBJ1-2; 12 bases agree with TRBD1. This CDR3 has 13 residues. V was clipped by 8 bases and J by 5 bases; unmatched bases: 3. CDR1 and CDR2 (germline): MNHEY, SVGAGI. The CDR3 DNA is TGTGCCAGCGGGGACAGGGGGCTTTATGGCTACACCTTC. Its translation: CASGDRGLYGYTF.

This chain uses TRBV10-2 with TRBJ1-1; D unresolved. V was shortened by 7 bases and J by 4 bases, with 19 bases between the two germline ends. Looked up from germline, CDR1 is WSHSY and CDR2 is SAAADI. The CDR3 is made up of 15 amino acids. The CDR3 sequence is CASNLAPQGGTEAFF. The DNA of the CDR3 is TGCGCCAGCAACCTGGCTCCCCAAGGCGGCACTGAAGCTTTCTTT.

V usage is TRBV7-9 and J usage is TRBJ2-1, with 9 bases aligning to TRBD1. The V gene end was trimmed by 1 base and the J gene end by 7 bases; junction bases not matched to a gene: 5. CDR3 length: 15 amino acids. Germline lookup yields CDR1 SEHNR and CDR2 FQNEAQ (reference sequence). This chain's CDR3 is CASSLGRTGENEQFF. In DNA form, the CDR3 reads TGTGCCAGCAGCTTAGGGAGGACAGGGGAGAATGAGCAGTTCTTC.

The chain uses TRBV6-2 or TRBV6-3 and TRBJ1-2, with 9 bases that match TRBD1. The CDR3 totals 15 residues. Losses at the gene ends were 2 bases for V and 6 bases for J; bases not matched to a gene: 7. Germline CDR1 MNHEY, CDR2 SVGEGT. This CDR3 is CASSYTYRGQDGYTF. The CDR3 bases are TGTGCCAGCAGTTACACATACAGGGGGCAGGATGGCTACACCTTC.

This sequence joins TRBV19 and TRBJ1-6; maybe TRBD1 (6 bases). V lost 5 bases to trimming and J lost 10 bases, with 18 bases between them. The CDR3 has 15 residues. Germline CDR1 LNHDA, CDR2 SQIVND (reference sequence). This CDR3 is CASSSTTGYLSPLHF. CDR3 nucleotides: TGTGCCAGTAGTTCCACGACAGGTTATCTCTCACCCCTCCACTTT.

The chain joins TRBV18 to TRBJ1-3; D may be TRBD1 (6 bases). This CDR3 has 18 residues. The germline V and J ends were trimmed by 3 bases and 1 base, with 19 bases remaining between them. The germline V gene has CDR1 KGHSH and CDR2 LQKENI. In DNA, the CDR3 is TGTGCCAGCTCACCGAGGACTGGGGGCAGTAATTCTGGAAACACCATATATTTT. Protein: CASSPRTGGSNSGNTIYF.